Only a few counts were recorded for the clone carrying this T cell receptor (beta chain). CDR1 and CDR2 (germline): LNHDA, SQIVND (reference sequence). This CDR3 contains 17 residues. The J segment lost 1 base and the V segment lost 4 bases, leaving 12 bases of the junction unmatched. This sample is part of a study of blood T cell repertoires in COVID-19. As for the study in general: There were acute and convalescent COVID-19 samples, and they came from the United States, Italy and Spain. The cDNA or gDNA used as material had been derived from T cells, B-cell-depleted T cells, or PBMCs.

Per the study methods: Nucleated cell counts were estimated from reference gene primer amplification. This table comes from immunoSEQ multiplex PCR, and its TCRdb copy is limited to in-frame clones, with some not included. The DNA gave D and trimming, while V, J and clone size come from that table. This sample yields approximately 200,000 clones, of which just over 85% are seen a single time; approximately 1.5% belongs to the top ten. V usage is TRBV19 and J usage is TRBJ1-1; 7 bases fit TRBD1. Sequenced material: peripheral blood. The receptor was isolated from a man between 18 and 35 years old with active or convalescent COVID-19. The CDR3 is CASSKATGPAPNTEAFF. In nucleotides, the CDR3 is TGTGCCAGTAGTAAAGCGACAGGGCCAGCCCCGAACACTGAAGCTTTCTTT.